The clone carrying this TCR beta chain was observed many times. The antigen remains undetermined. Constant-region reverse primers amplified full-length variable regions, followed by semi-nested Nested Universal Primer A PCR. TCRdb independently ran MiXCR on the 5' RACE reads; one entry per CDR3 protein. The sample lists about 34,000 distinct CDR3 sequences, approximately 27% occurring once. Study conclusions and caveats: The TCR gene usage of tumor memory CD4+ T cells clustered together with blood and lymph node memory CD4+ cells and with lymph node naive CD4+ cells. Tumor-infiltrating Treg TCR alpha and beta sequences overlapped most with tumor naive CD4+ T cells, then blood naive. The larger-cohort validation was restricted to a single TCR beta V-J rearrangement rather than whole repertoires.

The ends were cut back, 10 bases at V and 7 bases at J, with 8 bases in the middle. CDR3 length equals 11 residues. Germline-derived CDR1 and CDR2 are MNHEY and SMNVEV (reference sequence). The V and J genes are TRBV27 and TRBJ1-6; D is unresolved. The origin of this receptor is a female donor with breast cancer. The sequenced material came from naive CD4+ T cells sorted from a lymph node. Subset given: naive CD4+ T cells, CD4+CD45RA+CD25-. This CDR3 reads CATRGNSPLHF. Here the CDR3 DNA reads TGTGCCACCCGAGGCAATTCACCCCTCCACTTT.